The subject of this entry is one TCR beta chain. No antigen is known for it. It was cDNA, reverse transcribed from extracted RNA, that served as the sequencing template. Produced via immunoSEQ multiplex PCR; TCRdb's table is partial and in-frame only. The data show about 140,000 clones, more than 85% seen once. The data were obtained in a study of CD8+ T cells in alopecia areata. Overall study: Twice daily, treated patients received 5 to 10 mg of oral tofacitinib. Once tofacitinib had been taken for 6 to 18 months, 6 months off drug followed.

Study results and caveats: There were many expanded lesional clones persisting in scalp and blood during tofacitinib.

As to treatment: oral pan-JAK inhibitor, 5-10 mg twice daily. The TCR sequence derives from a human donor with alopecia areata. The sample consisted of CD8+ T cells sorted from blood, taken at week 4, from a patient treated with tofacitinib.

The CDR3 DNA is TGTGCCAGCAGCGTAGTGGGGAGCAATGAGCAGTTCTTC. Translating gives CASSVVGSNEQFF. J is TRBJ2-1 and V is TRBV9; D might be TRBD2 (5 bases). Germline loops: CDR1 SGDLS, CDR2 YYNGEE. V was clipped by 0 bases and J by 6 bases, with 7 bases between them. The CDR3 length is 13 residues.